This TCR beta chain was retrieved from a study of T-cell reconstitution after alpha-beta-depleted transplantation in children. The CDR3 runs 14 residues. J gave up 9 bases and V 3 bases, and 7 bases lay outside the gene matches. CDR1 KGHSH and CDR2 LQKENI come from the germline V gene. During its preparation, the TCRbeta library received unique molecular identifiers. TCRdb passed the PCR reads through MiXCR, listing each CDR3 protein once. The sample has roughly 400,000 distinct CDR3 sequences, over 20% seen once. The source is a human donor who donated a stem cell graft to a child with acute myeloid leukemia. Sequencing was performed on PBMCs from the stem cell graft donor, taken from the stem cell graft. This sequence joins TRBV18 and TRBJ2-1; 8 bases are a match to TRBD1. CDR3 coding DNA: TGTGCCAGCTCACCCGGACAGGGTTGGCCTGAGCAGTTCTTC. It translates to CASSPGQGWPEQFF.